The 16 T cell receptor beta chains below come from one sample, sequenced in a study of response to subunit inactivated influenza vaccine. A single record per CDR3 protein comes from TCRdb applying MiXCR to the RT-PCR reads. The table includes hundreds of thousands of distinct CDR3 sequences, approximately 14% detected once. Material: PBMCs from blood, obtained roughly 15 days before vaccination. These receptors came from a man aged 50-60 years who received an inactivated influenza vaccine.

The chain has TRBV20-1 and TRBJ2-7; D gene ambiguous. Germline V gives CDR1 DFQATT, CDR2 SNEGSKA (reference sequence). This CDR3 is 12 amino acids long. V was trimmed by 3 bases and J by 7 bases, leaving 13 bases between them. CDR3 amino acids: CSASFRVLEQYF. DNA of the CDR3: TGCAGTGCTAGTTTTCGAGTGTTGGAGCAGTACTTC.

This rearrangement joins TRBV5-1 to TRBJ1-4; no clear D gene. The germline gives CDR1 SGHRS, CDR2 YFSETQ. The CDR3 has 14 amino acids. V was trimmed by 2 bases and J by 6 bases, leaving 11 bases between them. For the CDR3, the DNA is TGCGCCAGCAGCTTTCTTGGCCCAGATGAAAAACTGTTTTTT. It encodes CASSFLGPDEKLFF.

The rearrangement uses TRBV10-3 and TRBJ1-2; the D gene is possibly TRBD1 (6 bases). Trimming left V 11 bases short and J 8 bases short, with 12 bases between. CDR1 is ENHRY and CDR2 is SYGVKD in the germline V gene. This CDR3 comprises 10 residues. The CDR3 loop reads CAAGVGGYTF. CDR3 coding DNA: TGTGCCGCAGGGGTCGGCGGCTACACCTTC.

This clonotype was recorded at least ten times. The gene calls are TRBV12-3 or TRBV12-4 and TRBJ2-1; 14 nucleotides agree with TRBD2. V lost 6 bases, J lost 3 bases, and 16 bases stayed unmatched. This CDR3 spans 20 amino acids. This chain's CDR3 is CASSHPGTSGSWLLYNEQFF. For the CDR3, the DNA is TGTGCCAGCAGCCACCCAGGGACTAGCGGGAGTTGGCTCCTCTACAATGAGCAGTTCTTC.

This clonotype was detected only once. The germline gene is not matched at one end of the junction; a read error may be the cause. This chain uses TRBV15 with TRBJ1-3; D remains ambiguous. Germline CDR1 LNHNV, CDR2 YYDKDF (reference sequence). This CDR3 has 15 residues. The CDR3 coding sequence is TGTGTCACCAGCAGAGATGCGGAGGCTGGAAACACCATATATTTT. Translation gives CVTSRDAEAGNTIYF. The full variable domain, with the rest looked up from reference TRBV15 and TRBJ1-3, is DAMVIQNPRYQVTQFGKPVTLSCSQTLNHNVMYWYQQKSSQAPKLLFHYYDKDFNNEADTPDNFQSRRPNTSFCFLDIRSPGLGDTAMYLCVTSRDAEAGNTIYFGEGSWLTVV.

CDR3 nucleotides: TGTGCCACCAGTGGTAGATACAAGGCTGATAATTCACCCCTCCACTTT. It specifies CATSGRYKADNSPLHF. This chain connects TRBV24-1 to TRBJ1-6; D is unresolved. V was trimmed by 5 bases and J by 5 bases, leaving 15 bases between them. Germline V gene sequence: CDR1 KGHDR, CDR2 SFDVKD. This CDR3 region has 16 residues.

This clonotype was detected ten times or more. The chain combines TRBV7-9 with TRBJ1-1; D gene uncertain. The CDR3 length is 14 residues. V dropped 5 bases and J dropped 3 bases, with 13 bases sitting between them. CDR1 is SEHNR, CDR2 FQNEAQ, per germline (reference sequence). The CDR3 loop is CASSQAVGDTEAFF. The CDR3 DNA is TGTGCCAGCAGCCAAGCCGTCGGGGACACTGAAGCTTTCTTT.

This clonotype has ten or more counts. The rearrangement links TRBV29-1 to TRBJ2-1; no clear D gene. The CDR3 runs 16 residues. Trimming pared 0 bases from V and 0 bases from J, leaving 12 bases between. CDR1 and CDR2 from the germline V gene are SQVTM and ANQGSEA. The CDR3 region is CSVEDAITSSYNEQFF. The CDR3 bases are TGCAGCGTTGAAGATGCAATCACGAGCTCCTACAATGAGCAGTTCTTC.

This clonotype was observed a handful of times. The rearrangement uses TRBV10-1 and TRBJ2-5; possibly TRBD2 for D (6 bases). The CDR3 is 14 residues long. V lost 3 bases, J lost 7 bases, and 15 bases lay in between. The germline V gene encodes CDR1 WNHNN and CDR2 SYGVQD (reference sequence). CDR3 in amino acids: CASSENLGGGTQYF. As DNA, the CDR3 is TGCGCCAGCAGTGAAAATCTGGGAGGCGGGACCCAGTACTTC.

This sequence joins TRBV4-3 and TRBJ1-5, with D perhaps TRBD1 (5 bases). Germline lookup yields CDR1 LGHNA and CDR2 YSLEER. Deletions cut 1 base from V and 2 bases from J, with 9 bases between. There are 15 residues in the CDR3. CDR3 coding DNA: TGCGCCAGCAGCCAAGCCTCGGGGGGCAATCAGCCCCAGCATTTT. This sequence encodes CASSQASGGNQPQHF.

This clonotype came up a few times. CDR3 loop: CASRVENTGELFF. CDR3 nucleotide sequence: TGTGCCAGCAGGGTGGAGAACACCGGGGAGCTGTTTTTT. V is TRBV6-2 or TRBV6-3 and J is TRBJ2-2; D is undetermined. The germline V gene encodes CDR1 MNHEY and CDR2 SVGEGT. V lost 6 bases and J 1 base, leaving 6 bases between the germline ends. CDR3 length equals 13 residues.

This clonotype was picked up a small number of times. The chain links TRBV6-2 or TRBV6-3 to TRBJ2-1; 9 nucleotides match TRBD1. The CDR3 length is 14 residues. Germline trimming cut 6 bases from V and 9 bases from J; bases unmatched to any gene: 9. CDR1 and CDR2 (germline): MNHEY, SVGEGT. CDR3 sequence: CASRPPGQGFEQFF. The CDR3 region has the DNA TGTGCCAGCAGACCCCCGGGACAGGGTTTTGAGCAGTTCTTC.

J is TRBJ1-3 and V is TRBV7-6, with D possibly TRBD1 on 6 matching bases. The V gene's germline CDR1 is SGHVS and CDR2 FNYEAQ. The CDR3 sequence is 15 residues long. Trimming pared 0 bases from V and 2 bases from J, leaving 8 bases between. The CDR3 coding sequence is TGTGCCAGCAGCTTAGCGCCAGGGGCTGGAAACACCATATATTTT. Its protein product is CASSLAPGAGNTIYF.

The V and J genes are TRBV3-1 and TRBJ2-7; the match to TRBD1 covers 7 bases. From germline, CDR1 is LGHDT and CDR2 YNNKEL (reference sequence). This CDR3 contains 13 residues. V shed 1 base and J 5 bases; nucleotides not matched to a gene: 2. The CDR3 nucleotides read TGTGCCAGCAGCCAAGTAGGGGGCCACGAGCAGTACTTC. Translated: CASSQVGGHEQYF.

The genes are TRBV7-9 and TRBJ2-7, with TRBD1 identical over 11 bases. CDR3 length: 17 amino acids. The germline CDR1 and CDR2 sequences are SEHNR and FQNEAQ (reference sequence). J lost 5 bases, V lost 4 bases, and 13 bases had no gene match. The CDR3 DNA reads as TGTGCCAGCAGCTCACCCGGCGAAGGACAGGGGGCTAACGAGCAGTACTTC. It codes for CASSSPGEGQGANEQYF.

The rearrangement joins TRBV7-2 to TRBJ2-3; a possible D gene is TRBD2 (5 bases). This CDR3 spans 15 amino acids. Germline V lookup: CDR1 SGHTA, CDR2 FQGNSA. With 3 bases removed from V and 1 base from J, the gap between germline ends came to 11 bases. CDR3 nucleotide sequence: TGTGCCAGCAGCTTCGACGGACTTGGCACAGATACGCAGTATTTT. Translation gives CASSFDGLGTDTQYF.